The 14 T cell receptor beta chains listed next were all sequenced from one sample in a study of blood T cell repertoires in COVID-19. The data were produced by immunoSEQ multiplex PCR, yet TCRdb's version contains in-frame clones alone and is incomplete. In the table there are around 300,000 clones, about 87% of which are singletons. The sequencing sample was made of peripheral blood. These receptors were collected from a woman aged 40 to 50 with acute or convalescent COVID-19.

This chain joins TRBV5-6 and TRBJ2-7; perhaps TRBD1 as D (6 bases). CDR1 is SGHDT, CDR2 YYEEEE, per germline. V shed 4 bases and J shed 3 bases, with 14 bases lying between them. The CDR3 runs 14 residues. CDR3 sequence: CASSRGTNVYEQYV. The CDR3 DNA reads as TGTGCCAGCAGCCGAGGGACAAATGTCTACGAGCAGTACGTC.

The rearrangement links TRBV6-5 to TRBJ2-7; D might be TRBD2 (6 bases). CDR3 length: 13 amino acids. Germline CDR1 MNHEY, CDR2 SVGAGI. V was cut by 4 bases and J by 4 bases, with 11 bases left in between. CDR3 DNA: TGTGCCAGCAGTTTGGGACTTGTATACGAGCAGTACGTC. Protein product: CASSLGLVYEQYV.

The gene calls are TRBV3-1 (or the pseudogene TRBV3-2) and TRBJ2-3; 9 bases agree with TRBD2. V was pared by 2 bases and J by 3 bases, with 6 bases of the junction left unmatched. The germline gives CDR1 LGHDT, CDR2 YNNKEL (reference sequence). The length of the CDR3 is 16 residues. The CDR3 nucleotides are TGTGCCAGCAGCCAATCCGCGGGGGGGCGGACAGATACGCAGTATTTT. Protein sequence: CASSQSAGGRTDTQYF.

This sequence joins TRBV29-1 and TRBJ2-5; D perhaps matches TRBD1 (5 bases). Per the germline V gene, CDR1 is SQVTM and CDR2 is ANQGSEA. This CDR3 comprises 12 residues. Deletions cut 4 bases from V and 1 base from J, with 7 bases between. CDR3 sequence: CSVGTIQETQYF. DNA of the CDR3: TGCAGCGTTGGGACAATCCAAGAGACCCAGTACTTC. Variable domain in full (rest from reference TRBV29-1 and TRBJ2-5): SAVISQKPSRDICQRGTSLTIQCQVDSQVTMMFWYRQQPGQSLTLIATANQGSEATYESGFVIDKFPISRPNLTFSTLTVSNMSPEDSSIYLCSVGTIQETQYFGPGTRLLVL.

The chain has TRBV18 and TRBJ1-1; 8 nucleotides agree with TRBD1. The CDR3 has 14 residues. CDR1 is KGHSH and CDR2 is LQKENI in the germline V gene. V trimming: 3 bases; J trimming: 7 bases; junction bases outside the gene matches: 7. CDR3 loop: CASSPETGAFEAFF. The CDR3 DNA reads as TGTGCCAGCTCACCGGAGACAGGGGCGTTTGAAGCTTTCTTT.

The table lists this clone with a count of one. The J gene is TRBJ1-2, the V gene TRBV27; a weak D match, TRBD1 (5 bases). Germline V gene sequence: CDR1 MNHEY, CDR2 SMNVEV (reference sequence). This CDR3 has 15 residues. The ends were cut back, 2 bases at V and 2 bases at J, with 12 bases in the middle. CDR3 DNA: TGTGCCAGCAGTTTAATTGGAGGGGACAACTATGGCTACACCTTC. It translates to CASSLIGGDNYGYTF.

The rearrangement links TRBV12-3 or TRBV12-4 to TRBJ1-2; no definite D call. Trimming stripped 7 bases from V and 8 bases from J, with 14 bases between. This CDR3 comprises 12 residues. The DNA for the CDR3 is TGTGCCAGCACCCGGGCGAGCGGAGGCTACACCTTC. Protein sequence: CASTRASGGYTF.

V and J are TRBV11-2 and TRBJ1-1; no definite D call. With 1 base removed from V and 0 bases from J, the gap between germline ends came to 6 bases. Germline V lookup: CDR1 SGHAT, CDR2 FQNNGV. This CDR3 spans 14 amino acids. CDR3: CASSLGSVNTEAFF. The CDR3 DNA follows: TGTGCCAGCAGCTTAGGATCGGTGAACACTGAAGCTTTCTTT.

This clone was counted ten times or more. For the CDR3, the DNA is TGTGCCAGCAGTGAAGACAGATCAAGCTACACCTTC. Its protein is CASSEDRSSYTF. V and J are TRBV2 and TRBJ1-2; D gene unclear. Trimming shortened V by 1 base and J by 9 bases, and 9 bases separated the two germline ends. The length of the CDR3 is 12 residues. CDR1 and CDR2 from the germline V gene are SNHLY and FYNNEI.

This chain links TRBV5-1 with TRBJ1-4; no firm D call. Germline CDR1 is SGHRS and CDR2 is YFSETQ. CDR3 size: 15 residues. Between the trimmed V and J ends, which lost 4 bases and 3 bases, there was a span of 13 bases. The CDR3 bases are TGCGCCAGCAGCCCCTCCCCGGTGGCTAATGAAAAACTGTTTTTT. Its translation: CASSPSPVANEKLFF.

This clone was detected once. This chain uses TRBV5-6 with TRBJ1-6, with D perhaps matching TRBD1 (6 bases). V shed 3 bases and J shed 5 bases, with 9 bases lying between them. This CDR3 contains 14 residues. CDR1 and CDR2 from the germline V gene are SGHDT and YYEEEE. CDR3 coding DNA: TGTGCCAGCAGCTGGGACAATGATAATTCACCCCTCCACTTT. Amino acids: CASSWDNDNSPLHF.

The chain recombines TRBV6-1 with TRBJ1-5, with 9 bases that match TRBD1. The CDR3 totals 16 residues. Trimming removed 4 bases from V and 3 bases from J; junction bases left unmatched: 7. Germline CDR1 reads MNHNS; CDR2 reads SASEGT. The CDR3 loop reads CASSAPGQGYNQPQHF. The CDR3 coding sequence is TGTGCCAGCAGTGCTCCGGGACAGGGTTACAATCAGCCCCAGCATTTT.

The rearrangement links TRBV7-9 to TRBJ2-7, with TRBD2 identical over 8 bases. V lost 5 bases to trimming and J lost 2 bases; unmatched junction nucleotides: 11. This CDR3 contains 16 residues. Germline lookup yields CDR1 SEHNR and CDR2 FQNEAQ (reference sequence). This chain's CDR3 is CASSPGRVGIPYEQYV. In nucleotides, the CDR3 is TGTGCCAGCAGCCCCGGGAGGGTAGGGATCCCCTACGAGCAGTACGTC.

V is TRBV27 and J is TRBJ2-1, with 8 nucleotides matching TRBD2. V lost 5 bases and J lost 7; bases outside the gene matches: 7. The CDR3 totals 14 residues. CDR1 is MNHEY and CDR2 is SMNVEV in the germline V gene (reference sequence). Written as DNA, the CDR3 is TGTGCCAGCAGTCTAGCGGGTCTGGCTAATGAGCAGTTCTTC. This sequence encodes CASSLAGLANEQFF.